The clone carrying this T cell receptor (beta chain) was counted only a few times. Germline V lookup: CDR1 SGHNT, CDR2 YYREEE (reference sequence). Trimming cost V 0 bases and J 5 bases, with 5 bases left between them. The CDR3 runs 12 residues. These data are taken from a study of T cell changes during pregnancy in multiple sclerosis. Method: immunoSEQ multiplex PCR; TCRdb's copy keeps in-frame clones and lacks some. The sample yields around 56,000 clones, 80% to 95% seen once. The sequence was collected from a female donor in good health, enrolled as a control in a pregnancy study. The sample here was peripheral blood, taken in the third trimester of pregnancy. This chain links TRBV5-4 with TRBJ1-1; D ambiguous. CDR3 region: CASSLAETEAFF. The CDR3 bases are TGTGCCAGCAGCTTGGCTGAGACTGAAGCTTTCTTT.